These T cell receptor beta chains were read from a single sample in a study of cytomegalovirus exposure and HLA in healthy donors. Only in-frame clones appear in the TCRdb table, and some are missing; sequencing was by immunoSEQ multiplex PCR. The sample holds 45,000 to 60,000 clones. The sequencing input was PBMCs. Source of these receptors: a female donor in good health and CMV-seronegative. Both conserved end residues are part of each CDR3. Fields, in order: V gene, J gene, clone size, D gene, CDR3 protein, CDR3 DNA. D genes are given only for firm matches. A clone size is listed for some rows: how often the clone was seen (once, few, many), or a class if it is expanded.

TRBV13	TRBJ1-2	NA	TRBD1	CASSPDRVYGYTF	TGTGCCAGCAGCCCGGACAGGGTTTATGGCTACACCTTC
TRBV29-1	TRBJ2-7	NA	NA	CSVAGQFAYEQYF	TGCAGCGTTGCCGGACAGTTCGCCTACGAGCAGTACTTC
TRBV29-1	TRBJ1-2	NA	NA	CSVLEGSIGYGYTF	TGCAGCGTTCTAGAAGGGAGTATAGGCTATGGCTACACCTTC
TRBV30	TRBJ1-6	NA	NA	CAWSQRGMRNSPLHF	TGTGCCTGGTCCCAGCGGGGGATGAGGAATTCACCCCTCCACTTT
TRBV6-5	TRBJ2-7	NA	TRBD1	CASRPTPGQTYEQYF	TGTGCCAGCAGGCCAACCCCGGGACAGACCTACGAGCAGTACTTC
TRBV7-2	TRBJ1-1	NA	NA	CASSLPIVGWGGVTEAFF	TGTGCCAGCAGTTTACCGATTGTGGGGTGGGGAGGGGTCACTGAAGCTTTCTTT
TRBV6-6	TRBJ2-1	NA	TRBD2	CASSFQRGAYNEQFF	TGTGCCAGCAGTTTCCAGCGGGGTGCCTACAATGAGCAGTTCTTC
TRBV5-8	TRBJ2-7	NA	NA	CASSITRDPYEQYF	TGTGCCAGCAGCATAACTCGAGATCCCTACGAGCAGTACTTC
TRBV25-1	TRBJ1-2	NA	NA	CASSEYEQVYGYTF	TGTGCCAGCAGTGAATACGAGCAGGTCTATGGCTACACCTTC
TRBV9	TRBJ1-2	NA	NA	CASSAGEGVYGYTF	TGTGCCAGCAGCGCCGGGGAGGGGGTCTATGGCTACACCTTC
TRBV29-1	TRBJ2-1	NA	TRBD2	CSVDSGTSVYNEQFF	TGCAGCGTCGATTCCGGGACTAGCGTCTACAATGAGCAGTTCTTC
TRBV9	TRBJ2-1	NA	TRBD2	CASSVVGRGGDNEQFF	TGTGCCAGCAGCGTAGTAGGGCGGGGGGGAGACAATGAGCAGTTCTTC
TRBV9	TRBJ1-3	NA	NA	CASSVAGRFEGVAHTIYF	TGTGCCAGCAGCGTAGCGGGCAGGTTCGAGGGGGTTGCCCACACCATATATTTT
TRBV5-6	TRBJ1-2	NA	TRBD1	CASSLYFLTGTAGYGYTF	TGTGCCAGCAGCTTGTACTTTTTGACCGGGACAGCTGGCTATGGCTACACCTTC
TRBV5-1	TRBJ2-5	NA	TRBD2	CASSLNLAGGETQYF	TGCGCCAGCAGCTTGAACTTAGCGGGGGGGGAGACCCAGTACTTC
TRBV28	TRBJ2-1	NA	TRBD1	CASSLWGTGSRNEQFF	TGTGCCAGCAGTTTATGGGGGACAGGGTCGCGGAATGAGCAGTTCTTC
TRBV6-1	TRBJ2-7	NA	TRBD2	CASSGTSGRSYEQYF	TGTGCCAGCAGTGGGACTAGCGGGAGGTCCTACGAGCAGTACTTC
TRBV7-2	TRBJ2-3	NA	TRBD1	CASSTTGGFTTDTQYF	TGTGCCAGCAGCACAACAGGGGGTTTTACCACAGATACGCAGTATTTT
TRBV13	TRBJ2-7	NA	NA	CASSATGYEQYF	TGTGCCAGCAGCGCCACAGGGTACGAGCAGTACTTC
TRBV6-1	TRBJ2-7	NA	TRBD1	CASRMGQSSYEQYF	TGTGCCAGCAGGATGGGACAGAGCTCCTACGAGCAGTACTTC
TRBV7-2	TRBJ1-3	NA	NA	CASSLVGDGNTIYF	TGTGCCAGCAGCTTAGTAGGAGATGGAAACACCATATATTTT
TRBV5-1	TRBJ2-4	NA	NA	CASSIGEKNIQYF	TGCGCCAGCAGCATTGGAGAGAAAAACATTCAGTACTTC
TRBV30	TRBJ2-7	NA	NA	CACDSGSAYEQYF	TGTGCCTGCGACTCGGGAAGCGCCTACGAGCAGTACTTC
TRBV7-9	TRBJ2-7	NA	NA	CASSFLTSSYEQYF	TGTGCCAGCAGCTTCTTGACTAGCTCCTACGAGCAGTACTTC
TRBV5-1	TRBJ1-1	NA	NA	CASSLESGAEAFF	TGCGCCAGCAGCTTGGAGAGCGGAGCGGAAGCTTTCTTT
TRBV23-1	TRBJ1-2	NA	TRBD1	CASSDVTGNTRYGYTF	TGCGCCAGCAGCGACGTGACAGGGAACACTAGGTATGGCTACACCTTC
TRBV28	TRBJ1-1	NA	NA	CASSLEFRNTEAFF	TGTGCCAGCAGTCTAGAGTTTCGGAACACTGAAGCTTTCTTT
TRBV7-9	TRBJ2-7	NA	TRBD2	CASSFPSGRAYEQYF	TGTGCCAGCAGCTTCCCTAGCGGGAGGGCCTACGAGCAGTACTTC
TRBV6-1	TRBJ1-4	medium-sized	NA	CASQWRRRDEKLFF	TGTGCCAGTCAATGGCGGAGGAGGGATGAAAAACTGTTTTTT
TRBV15	TRBJ1-4	NA	NA	CATSRVWGVDEKLFF	TGTGCCACCAGCAGAGTATGGGGAGTCGATGAAAAACTGTTTTTT
TRBV6-6	TRBJ2-7	NA	NA	CASSPGPVGGFYEQYF	TGTGCCAGCAGCCCTGGCCCGGTCGGCGGATTCTACGAGCAGTACTTC
TRBV7-3	TRBJ2-5	NA	NA	CASSGGAGAIQETQYF	TGTGCCAGCAGCGGTGGGGCAGGGGCTATCCAAGAGACCCAGTACTTC
TRBV30	TRBJ2-7	NA	NA	CAWSRTSLGYEQYF	TGTGCCTGGTCTAGGACTTCTTTGGGGTACGAGCAGTACTTC
TRBV15	TRBJ2-7	NA	NA	CATSRGQTVAHEQYF	TGTGCCACCAGCAGAGGTCAAACAGTCGCCCACGAGCAGTACTTC
TRBV5-1	TRBJ2-1	NA	TRBD1	CASSWEDRVAYNEQFF	TGCGCCAGCAGCTGGGAGGACAGGGTAGCGTACAATGAGCAGTTCTTC
TRBV5-1	TRBJ2-5	NA	TRBD2	CASSLKGLEETQYF	TGCGCCAGCAGCTTGAAGGGACTAGAAGAGACCCAGTACTTC
TRBV7-9	TRBJ1-2	NA	NA	CASSNTRQNGYTF	TGTGCCAGCAGCAATACACGACAGAATGGCTACACCTTC
TRBV29-1	TRBJ1-2	NA	NA	CSVATLEDSTF	TGCAGCGTTGCGACCCTAGAGGACAGCACCTTC
TRBV2	TRBJ1-2	NA	NA	CASSEGQVNYGYTF	TGTGCCAGCAGTGAAGGGCAGGTTAACTATGGCTACACCTTC
TRBV4-3	TRBJ2-5	NA	TRBD1	CASSQEARGLETQYF	TGCGCCAGCAGCCAAGAGGCCAGGGGGCTAGAGACCCAGTACTTC
TRBV6-5	TRBJ1-2	NA	NA	CASSYGAANYGYTF	TGTGCCAGCAGTTACGGGGCGGCTAACTATGGCTACACCTTC
TRBV4-3	TRBJ1-2	NA	NA	CASSQEAGDGYTF	TGCGCCAGCAGCCAAGAGGCGGGGGATGGCTACACCTTC
TRBV6-1	TRBJ2-7	NA	TRBD1	CASSVTGEGNEQYF	TGTGCCAGCAGTGTTACAGGGGAAGGAAACGAGCAGTACTTC
TRBV30	TRBJ2-3	NA	TRBD2	CAWSVNEVLAGEGDTQYF	TGTGCCTGGAGTGTAAACGAGGTCCTAGCGGGAGAGGGAGATACGCAGTATTTT
TRBV2	TRBJ2-5	NA	NA	CASSEPGWKTQYF	TGTGCCAGCAGTGAACCGGGGTGGAAGACCCAGTACTTC
TRBV7-3	TRBJ2-7	medium-sized	NA	CASSQARFEQYF	TGTGCCAGCAGCCAGGCCCGGTTCGAGCAGTACTTC
TRBV29-1	TRBJ2-7	NA	TRBD1	CSVGQGASYEQYF	TGCAGCGTCGGTCAGGGGGCCTCCTACGAGCAGTACTTC
TRBV19	TRBJ2-5	NA	TRBD2	CASSIVGGAETQYF	TGTGCCAGTAGTATAGTCGGGGGGGCAGAGACCCAGTACTTC
TRBV27	TRBJ1-2	NA	TRBD1	CASSLRQGDEVTF	TGTGCCAGCAGTTTGAGGCAGGGGGATGAGGTAACCTTC
TRBV7-2	TRBJ1-4	NA	NA	CASTYIGGTNEKLFF	TGTGCCAGCACCTATATAGGGGGAACTAATGAAAAACTGTTTTTT
TRBV30	TRBJ2-5	NA	TRBD1	CAWSSGGAGGETQYF	TGTGCCTGGAGTTCAGGGGGCGCCGGCGGGGAGACCCAGTACTTC
TRBV2	TRBJ2-7	NA	NA	CASSEPPQGRVQYF	TGTGCCAGCAGTGAACCCCCGCAGGGTCGGGTGCAGTACTTC
TRBV5-1	TRBJ2-3	NA	NA	CASSLAMTSTDTQYF	TGCGCCAGCAGCTTGGCCATGACTAGCACAGATACGCAGTATTTT
TRBV6-4	TRBJ1-5	NA	NA	CASSAEVSNQPQHF	TGTGCCAGCAGTGCGGAGGTCAGCAATCAGCCCCAGCATTTT